One and the same sample provided the 31 T cell receptor beta chains below, sequenced in a study of radiotherapy plus CTLA-4 blockade in lung cancer (dated by TCRdb to the late 2010s). The method behind the library was the immunoSEQ multiplex PCR assay. Entries here come from immuneACCESS through TCRdb and include only in-frame sequences with V and J called. Some clones fail to appear in such tables; in the studies checked, an unresolved V gene covers under half of the shortfall, and the cause of the remainder is unknown. The sample table shows roughly 120,000 clones, and about 83% are seen once. Roughly 5.3% of the sample lies in the top ten. The sample consisted of peripheral blood, taken from a patient treated with radiotherapy plus ipilimumab. These receptors originate from a human donor with non-small cell lung cancer who had a partial response to radiotherapy plus ipilimumab.

The rearrangement uses TRBV18 and TRBJ1-1; D call uncertain. CDR1 and CDR2 (germline): KGHSH, LQKENI. Trimming took off 8 bases at V and 0 bases at J, with 7 bases between the two ends. This CDR3 has 12 amino acids. CDR3 loop: CASQEVNTEAFF. CDR3 in DNA: TGTGCCAGCCAGGAGGTGAACACTGAAGCTTTCTTT.

J is TRBJ2-3 and V is TRBV5-5; D is possibly TRBD1 (6 bases). With 9 bases removed from V and 2 bases from J, the gap between germline ends came to 16 bases. The CDR3 is made up of 14 amino acids. Germline V gene sequence: CDR1 SGHKS, CDR2 YYEKEE (reference sequence). The CDR3: CAIQRQANTDTQYF. DNA of the CDR3: TGTGCCATCCAAAGACAGGCGAACACAGATACGCAGTATTTT.

The chain joins TRBV11-2 to TRBJ1-1; 8 nucleotides agree with TRBD1. This CDR3 region has 12 residues. V was clipped by 5 bases and J by 11 bases; unmatched bases: 7. Germline CDR1 reads SGHAT; CDR2 reads FQNNGV. Here the CDR3 reads CASSLGQGSAFF. CDR3 sequence (DNA): TGTGCCAGCAGCCTAGGACAGGGAAGCGCTTTCTTT.

J is TRBJ1-4 and V is TRBV7-8; D remains ambiguous. The CDR3 loop spans 16 amino acids. Germline V gene lookup returns CDR1 SGHVS and CDR2 FQNEAQ. V dropped 5 bases and J dropped 3 bases, with 16 bases sitting between them. The CDR3 protein is CASSAGAIPANEKLFF. The DNA of the CDR3 is TGTGCCAGCAGCGCGGGAGCGATTCCAGCTAATGAAAAACTGTTTTTT.

This chain uses TRBV5-1 with TRBJ2-3, with 9 bases aligning to TRBD2. Losses at the gene ends were 4 bases for V and 0 bases for J; bases not matched to a gene: 6. The CDR3 is 16 amino acids. Germline V lookup: CDR1 SGHRS, CDR2 YFSETQ. This CDR3 is CASSLETSGSTDTQYF. The DNA of the CDR3 is TGCGCCAGCAGCCTAGAAACTAGCGGGAGCACAGATACGCAGTATTTT.

The chain links TRBV7-2 to TRBJ2-7; D might be TRBD1 (5 bases). Between the trimmed V and J ends, which lost 5 bases and 6 bases, there was a span of 17 bases. The germline gives CDR1 SGHTA, CDR2 FQGNSA. The CDR3 length is 14 residues. The CDR3 DNA reads as TGTGCCAGCAGCCCCGTAGGGGTAGGGTTCGAGCAGTACGTC. Protein sequence: CASSPVGVGFEQYV.

The chain recombines TRBV28 with TRBJ2-3; 8 bases align to TRBD1. Trimming removed 8 bases from V and 2 bases from J; junction bases left unmatched: 9. Germline lookup yields CDR1 MDHEN and CDR2 SYDVKM. The CDR3 runs 15 residues. The CDR3 protein is CASQNRGKTTDTQYF. The CDR3 DNA sequence: TGTGCCAGCCAAAACAGGGGGAAGACCACAGATACGCAGTATTTT.

The chain is built from TRBV7-8 and TRBJ1-2; D is uncertain. V shed 8 bases and J shed 0 bases, with 16 bases lying between them. The CDR3 sequence is 15 residues long. Germline CDR1 SGHVS, CDR2 FQNEAQ. CDR3 bases: TGTGCCAGCCAGCGGTCAGACCATTCTAACTATGGCTACACCTTC. Translation: CASQRSDHSNYGYTF.

V is TRBV27 and J is TRBJ1-2, with a weak D call TRBD1 (6 bases). This CDR3 is built from 14 residues. The V and J ends lost 6 bases and 3 bases respectively, with 14 bases between them. Germline lookup yields CDR1 MNHEY and CDR2 SMNVEV (reference sequence). The CDR3 loop is CASRVGGPDYGYTF. Here the CDR3 DNA reads TGTGCCAGCAGGGTAGGGGGACCAGACTATGGCTACACCTTC.

The CDR3 bases are TGTGCCACCAGCAGAGACCAGGGTTCCGGAAACACCATATATTTT. As protein: CATSRDQGSGNTIYF. J is TRBJ1-3 and V is TRBV15; tentative D call: TRBD1 (5 bases). The CDR3 has 15 residues. The V gene's germline CDR1 is LNHNV and CDR2 YYDKDF (reference sequence). V was pared by 0 bases and J by 4 bases, with 10 bases between.

There are a few counts of this clone. The chain combines TRBV28 with TRBJ1-4, with D unresolved. V was shortened by 5 bases and J by 8 bases, with 18 bases between the two germline ends. Germline V gene lookup returns CDR1 MDHEN and CDR2 SYDVKM. This CDR3 has 15 amino acids. The CDR3 here is CASSPGGTIREKLFF. In DNA, the CDR3 is TGTGCCAGCAGTCCAGGAGGTACAATACGGGAAAAACTGTTTTTT.

J is TRBJ1-5 and V is TRBV2; weak D call: TRBD1 (5 bases). The germline gives CDR1 SNHLY, CDR2 FYNNEI. The CDR3 has 14 residues. V lost 7 bases, J lost 7 bases, and 17 bases lay in between. The CDR3 DNA follows: TGTGCCAGCACCGCCGGTCAAGGACAACAGCCCCAGCATTTT. Its protein product is CASTAGQGQQPQHF.

This rearrangement joins TRBV5-4 to TRBJ1-1; D not resolved. This CDR3 has 13 amino acids. Trimming took off 3 bases at V and 3 bases at J, with 9 bases between the two ends. Germline CDR1 reads SGHNT; CDR2 reads YYREEE (reference sequence). CDR3: CASSSWRDTEAFF. CDR3 in DNA: TGTGCCAGCAGCTCCTGGAGGGACACTGAAGCTTTCTTT.

The rearrangement links TRBV10-1 to TRBJ2-2; D possibly corresponds to TRBD1 (6 bases). The length of the CDR3 is 13 residues. The V end lost 6 bases, the J end lost 6 bases, and 11 bases lay between the germline ends. Per germline, CDR1 WNHNN and CDR2 SYGVQD (reference sequence). The CDR3 reads CASREQGSGELFF. The CDR3 DNA follows: TGCGCCAGCAGGGAACAGGGATCCGGGGAGCTGTTTTTT.

CDR3 region: CASRYRGTGPDAGNTIYF. DNA of the CDR3: TGTGCCAGCAGATACCGAGGGACAGGGCCCGACGCTGGAAACACCATATATTTT. The rearrangement uses TRBV27 and TRBJ1-3, with 9 positions matching TRBD1. Germline lookup yields CDR1 MNHEY and CDR2 SMNVEV (reference sequence). CDR3 length: 18 residues. The trim removed 6 bases at V and 2 bases at J, leaving 14 bases unmatched.

V gene TRBV28 combines with J gene TRBJ2-7; weak D call: TRBD1 (6 bases). CDR3 length: 14 amino acids. Trimming pared 6 bases from V and 0 bases from J, leaving 12 bases between. Germline CDR1 MDHEN, CDR2 SYDVKM. For the CDR3, the DNA is TGTGCCAGCAGGGTCGACAGGAGCTCCTACGAGCAGTACTTC. This translates into CASRVDRSSYEQYF.

In DNA, the CDR3 is TGTGCCAGCAGTTTAGCTCAGGGACTTAGCTCTGGAAACACCATATATTTT. Residues: CASSLAQGLSSGNTIYF. V is TRBV28 and J is TRBJ1-3, with a tentative D call TRBD1 (5 bases). CDR1 is MDHEN, CDR2 SYDVKM, per germline. The CDR3 contains 17 residues. V dropped 2 bases and J dropped 0 bases, with 14 bases sitting between them.

Concerning this clone: At the DNA level, this CDR3 is encoded by other sequences in the same sample as well. The chain uses TRBV5-1 and TRBJ1-4; weak D call: TRBD1 (6 bases). The CDR3 is 15 residues long. Germline V gives CDR1 SGHRS, CDR2 YFSETQ. Trimming shortened V by 2 bases and J by 3 bases, and 11 bases separated the two germline ends. The DNA for the CDR3 is TGCGCCAGCAGCTTACAAGGGGGGGCTAATGAAAAACTGTTTTTT. This encodes CASSLQGGANEKLFF.

The chain combines TRBV5-6 with TRBJ2-3, with 8 positions matching TRBD1. The germline CDR1 and CDR2 sequences are SGHDT and YYEEEE. This CDR3 spans 17 amino acids. Unmatched junction bases numbered 13, after V lost 5 bases and J lost 2 bases. The CDR3 DNA reads TGTGCCAGCAGGTTTACTACCGGACAGGGAGTCACAGATACGCAGTATTTT. Protein: CASRFTTGQGVTDTQYF.

The CDR3 bases are TGTGCCAGCCGGACAGGGACCTACGAGCAGTACTTC. Its translation: CASRTGTYEQYF. V is TRBV28 and J is TRBJ2-7, with 8 nucleotides matching TRBD1. V lost 8 bases, J lost 2 bases, and 2 bases stayed unmatched. The CDR3 spans 12 residues. The germline V gene encodes CDR1 MDHEN and CDR2 SYDVKM. The whole variable domain, filled in from reference TRBV28 and TRBJ2-7, reads DVKVTQSSRYLVKRTGEKVFLECVQDMDHENMFWYRQDPGLGLRLIYFSYDVKMKEKGDIPEGYSVSREKKERFSLILESASTNQTSMYLCASRTGTYEQYFGPGTRLTVT.

The J gene is TRBJ2-3, the V gene TRBV4-3; no firm D call. Trimming stripped 0 bases from V and 1 base from J, with 8 bases between. The CDR3 consists of 15 residues. Germline loops: CDR1 LGHNA, CDR2 YSLEER. For the CDR3, the DNA is TGCGCCAGCAGCCAAGATGTACCAGGCACAGATACGCAGTATTTT. Amino acids: CASSQDVPGTDTQYF.

The chain joins TRBV19 to TRBJ1-2; 8 nucleotides line up with TRBD1. The V segment lost 6 bases and the J segment 4 bases; nucleotides outside the gene matches: 7. The CDR3 runs to 14 residues. The germline gives CDR1 LNHDA, CDR2 SQIVND (reference sequence). This CDR3 reads CASRNGQGVYGYTF. CDR3 sequence (DNA): TGTGCCAGTAGAAACGGACAGGGTGTCTATGGCTACACCTTC. The full variable domain, its missing parts supplied by reference TRBV19 and TRBJ1-2, is DGGITQSPKYLFRKEGQNVTLSCEQNLNHDAMYWYRQDPGQGLRLIYYSQIVNDFQKGDIAEGYSVSREKKESFPLTVTSAQKNPTAFYLCASRNGQGVYGYTFGSGTRLTVV.

The J gene is TRBJ1-1, the V gene TRBV5-5; D unclear. The germline CDR1 and CDR2 sequences are SGHKS and YYEKEE (reference sequence). CDR3 length: 14 amino acids. Trimming removed 3 bases from V and 3 bases from J, with 12 bases in between. The CDR3: CASSSYSWDTEAFF. The DNA of the CDR3 is TGTGCCAGCAGCTCCTACAGCTGGGACACTGAAGCTTTCTTT.

This chain joins TRBV4-1 and TRBJ1-4; no reliable D call. CDR1 and CDR2 from the germline V gene are MGHRA and YSYEKL. CDR3 size: 13 residues. Trimming pared 4 bases from V and 8 bases from J, leaving 11 bases between. The CDR3 DNA is TGCGCCAGCAGCCTCGAGGGTGGGGAAAAACTGTTTTTT. Protein sequence: CASSLEGGEKLFF.

This clone was found once. CDR3 sequence (DNA): TGCGCCAGCAGCCCGGGACTAGCGGAGGGGGCCTACGAGCAGTACTTC. Amino acid sequence: CASSPGLAEGAYEQYF. The V and J genes are TRBV4-1 and TRBJ2-7, with 11 bases that match TRBD2. V lost 4 bases and J lost 2; bases outside the gene matches: 7. This CDR3 spans 16 amino acids. Germline V lookup: CDR1 MGHRA, CDR2 YSYEKL.

V is TRBV5-4 and J is TRBJ2-1; the match to TRBD2 covers 11 bases. V shed 0 bases and J 8 bases; nucleotides not matched to a gene: 4. The CDR3 runs to 15 residues. Germline CDR1 and CDR2: SGHNT and YYREEE (reference sequence). In DNA, the CDR3 is TGTGCCAGCAGCTTGGAACTAGCGGGAGTGGATGAGCAGTTCTTC. This encodes CASSLELAGVDEQFF.

This clone has more than one count but fewer than ten. V usage is TRBV19 and J usage is TRBJ1-2; D is possibly TRBD1 (6 bases). Deletions cut 5 bases from V and 6 bases from J, with 25 bases between. The CDR3 extends over 17 amino acids. The germline CDR1 and CDR2 sequences are LNHDA and SQIVND (reference sequence). The CDR3 region has the DNA TGTGCCAGTAGTTTATTTGCGGCGGGGGCGACCGGACATGGCTACACCTTC. This translates into CASSLFAAGATGHGYTF.

The V gene is TRBV28, the J gene TRBJ1-2, with TRBD1 identical over 7 bases. The CDR3 has 15 residues. Germline V lookup: CDR1 MDHEN, CDR2 SYDVKM. Germline trimming cut 7 bases from V and 4 bases from J; bases unmatched to any gene: 12. DNA of the CDR3: TGTGCCAGCACTCTTCCAGTGGGACAGAGCTATGGCTACACCTTC. Translating it yields CASTLPVGQSYGYTF.

The chain combines TRBV18 with TRBJ2-4; D is possibly TRBD1 (5 bases). Deletions cut 3 bases from V and 1 base from J, with 13 bases between. The CDR3 loop spans 16 amino acids. The germline CDR1 and CDR2 sequences are KGHSH and LQKENI. The CDR3 reads CASSPPLTAAKNIQYF. The CDR3 DNA reads as TGTGCCAGCTCACCTCCGCTGACAGCCGCCAAAAACATTCAGTACTTC.

V is TRBV6-7 and J is TRBJ2-7; D possibly corresponds to TRBD1 (5 bases). TRBV6-7 falls under the ORF class, with uncertain function. The CDR3 covers 17 residues. V was pared by 0 bases and J by 2 bases, with 17 bases between. The CDR3 bases are TGTGCCAGCAGTTACTCCTTTTACCAGGGTAGGACCTACGAGCAGTACTTC. Amino acids: CASSYSFYQGRTYEQYF.

The chain couples TRBV25-1 to TRBJ2-1; D is undetermined. The CDR3 is 11 amino acids. Germline-derived CDR1 and CDR2 are MGHDK and SYGVNS. V was shortened by 3 bases and J by 12 bases, with 9 bases between the two germline ends. The DNA for the CDR3 is TGTGCCAGCAGTGACCCGCGCGGGCAGTTCTTC. Its protein product is CASSDPRGQFF.